What follows are 31 T cell receptor beta chains derived from one specimen sequenced in a study of blood T cell repertoires in COVID-19. Data came from immunoSEQ multiplex PCR; TCRdb stores just in-frame clones and leaves some out. The data show more than 45,000 clones, with around 86% seen just once and around 13% held by the top ten. Sequencing was carried out using peripheral blood. These receptors all come from a man between 65 and 79 years old with acute or convalescent COVID-19.

V usage is TRBV14 and J usage is TRBJ1-3; weak D call: TRBD1 (6 bases). CDR1 and CDR2 (germline): SGHDN, FVKESK. This CDR3 has 14 residues. The germline V and J ends were trimmed by 6 bases and 2 bases, with 11 bases remaining between them. This chain's CDR3 is CASRLQGTGNTIYF. CDR3 bases: TGTGCCAGCAGACTTCAGGGGACTGGAAACACCATATATTTT. Supplemented by reference TRBV14 and TRBJ1-3, the full variable domain reads EAGVTQFPSHSVIEKGQTVTLRCDPISGHDNLYWYRRVMGKEIKFLLHFVKESKQDESGMPNNRFLAERTGGTYSTLKVQPAELEDSGVYFCASRLQGTGNTIYFGEGSWLTVV.

The rearrangement uses TRBV3-1 (or the pseudogene TRBV3-2) and TRBJ2-3; perhaps TRBD1 as D (6 bases). Germline V gene sequence: CDR1 LGHDT, CDR2 YNNKEL (reference sequence). Trimming pared 6 bases from V and 8 bases from J, leaving 15 bases between. The CDR3 sequence is 13 residues long. The CDR3 DNA sequence: TGTGCCAGCAGGCCTACAGGGTTGAGTACGCAGTATTTT. This sequence encodes CASRPTGLSTQYF.

This clone was seen repeatedly, ten times or more. The chain is built from TRBV27 and TRBJ1-2; D unresolved. The ends were cut back, 2 bases at V and 4 bases at J, with 11 bases in the middle. CDR1 is MNHEY and CDR2 is SMNVEV in the germline V gene (reference sequence). This CDR3 region has 14 residues. CDR3 region: CASSLSWSGYGYTF. Here the CDR3 DNA reads TGTGCCAGCAGTTTAAGTTGGAGTGGCTATGGCTACACCTTC.

This clone was seen more than once but under ten times. The chain employs TRBV21-1 and TRBJ2-2; the D call of TRBD1 is as the table states it, not checked on the DNA. TRBV21-1 is annotated as a pseudogene. This CDR3 is 16 amino acids long. In DNA form, the CDR3 reads TGTGCCAGCAGCAACCGGGACACCGCGAACACCGGGGAGCTGTTTTTT. This gives the protein CASSNRDTANTGELFF.

The V and J genes are TRBV6-4 and TRBJ2-6; TRBD1 agrees at 8 bases. Germline lookup yields CDR1 MRHNA and CDR2 SNTAGT. The CDR3 length is 16 residues. After removal of 6 bases from V and 0 bases from J, the junction contained 4 bases not matched to a gene. CDR3 residues: CASRGQGSSGANVLTF. CDR3 coding DNA: TGTGCCAGCAGAGGACAGGGCAGCTCTGGGGCCAACGTCCTGACTTTC.

The rearrangement uses TRBV6-5 and TRBJ2-3; TRBD1 is a possible D gene (7 bases). Germline CDR1 is MNHEY and CDR2 is SVGAGI. The CDR3 sequence is 14 residues long. V lost 6 bases to trimming and J lost 2 bases, with 12 bases between them. The CDR3, as DNA: TGTGCCAGCAGGCGGGACAGCAACACAGATACGCAGTATTTT. The encoded protein is CASRRDSNTDTQYF.

J is TRBJ1-1 and V is TRBV9; 7 bases agree with TRBD1. The CDR3 totals 14 residues. CDR1 is SGDLS, CDR2 YYNGEE, per germline. Trimming took 3 bases from V and 4 from J; bases not matched to a gene: 6. The CDR3 loop reads CASSEQTGSTEAFF. The CDR3 DNA is TGTGCCAGCAGCGAACAGACAGGGTCCACTGAAGCTTTCTTT.

This chain links TRBV5-4 with TRBJ1-1; 10 nucleotides match TRBD1. Germline CDR1 SGHNT, CDR2 YYREEE (reference sequence). The CDR3 contains 15 residues. Trimming cost V 2 bases and J 7 bases; bases outside gene matches: 8. The CDR3 DNA reads TGTGCCAGCAGCTTCCCCGACAGGGGGCAAGGTGAAGCTTTCTTT. As protein: CASSFPDRGQGEAFF.

The chain carries TRBV29-1 and TRBJ1-2; no firm D call. Germline CDR1 and CDR2: SQVTM and ANQGSEA. This CDR3 has 13 residues. Trimming shortened V by 4 bases and J by 4 bases, and 13 bases separated the two germline ends. Here the CDR3 reads CSVVTVDSYGYTF. CDR3 nucleotides: TGCAGCGTTGTCACCGTAGATAGCTATGGCTACACCTTC. The full variable domain, in which reference TRBV29-1 and TRBJ1-2 provide the parts outside the CDR3, is SAVISQKPSRDICQRGTSLTIQCQVDSQVTMMFWYRQQPGQSLTLIATANQGSEATYESGFVIDKFPISRPNLTFSTLTVSNMSPEDSSIYLCSVVTVDSYGYTFGSGTRLTVV.

The J gene is TRBJ2-1, the V gene TRBV7-2, with 8 bases identical to TRBD1. The CDR3 runs 15 residues. The V gene's germline CDR1 is SGHTA and CDR2 FQGNSA. Losses at the gene ends were 5 bases for V and 7 bases for J; bases not matched to a gene: 10. CDR3 loop: CASSRAGTGLNEQFF. The DNA of the CDR3 is TGTGCCAGCAGCCGGGCCGGGACAGGTTTGAATGAGCAGTTCTTC.

V usage is TRBV4-3 and J usage is TRBJ2-1; 9 bases agree with TRBD2. Germline loops: CDR1 LGHNA, CDR2 YSLEER. V lost 1 base, J lost 12 bases, and 7 bases stayed unmatched. The CDR3 has 14 residues. The CDR3 DNA sequence: TGCGCCAGCAGCCAAGTCATTCGCGGGGGGGGGCAGTTCTTC. Amino acids: CASSQVIRGGGQFF.

This clone was counted once. This sequence joins TRBV7-2 and TRBJ2-3; D is unclear. Germline V gene lookup returns CDR1 SGHTA and CDR2 FQGNSA. Trimming took 4 bases from V and 5 from J, leaving 13 bases between them. This CDR3 is 14 amino acids long. CDR3 in DNA: TGTGCCAGCAGCTCCTCCGGGTCCGGAGATACGCAGTATTTT. It codes for CASSSSGSGDTQYF.

There are a few counts of this clone. The chain links TRBV11-2 to TRBJ2-5; D ambiguous. Germline V gives CDR1 SGHAT, CDR2 FQNNGV. Trimming stripped 0 bases from V and 5 bases from J, with 4 bases between. The CDR3 has 12 amino acids. CDR3 region: CASSLDRETQYF. Here the CDR3 DNA reads TGTGCCAGCAGCTTAGATCGGGAGACCCAGTACTTC.

This clone was counted once. The V gene is TRBV7-6, the J gene TRBJ2-2; D not certain. Germline V gene lookup returns CDR1 SGHVS and CDR2 FNYEAQ. Deletions cut 2 bases from V and 2 bases from J, with 6 bases between. The CDR3 extends over 14 amino acids. This CDR3 reads CASSLNRNTGELFF. Here the CDR3 DNA reads TGTGCCAGCAGCTTAAACAGAAACACCGGGGAGCTGTTTTTT.

CDR3 loop: CASSALGQATGNTIYF. As DNA, the CDR3 is TGTGCCAGCAGTGCGTTAGGACAGGCCACTGGAAACACCATATATTTT. V gene TRBV2 combines with J gene TRBJ1-3; 7 bases fit TRBD1. The CDR3 is 16 residues long. Germline-derived CDR1 and CDR2 are SNHLY and FYNNEI. The J segment lost 2 bases and the V segment lost 4 bases, leaving 8 bases of the junction unmatched. Full variable domain (remainder filled in from reference TRBV2 and TRBJ1-3): EPEVTQTPSHQVTQMGQEVILRCVPISNHLYFYWYRQILGQKVEFLVSFYNNEISEKSEIFDDQFSVERPDGSNFTLKIRSTKLEDSAMYFCASSALGQATGNTIYFGEGSWLTVV.

The chain is built from TRBV3-1 (or the pseudogene TRBV3-2) and TRBJ1-6, with D tentatively TRBD1 (5 bases). V was pared by 6 bases and J by 8 bases, with 17 bases between. In germline, CDR1 is LGHDT, CDR2 YNNKEL (reference sequence). The CDR3 spans 15 residues. The CDR3 nucleotides read TGTGCCAGCAGGTCCACGGGGGGGTATCATTCACCCCTCCACTTT. Amino acids: CASRSTGGYHSPLHF.

The genes are TRBV2 and TRBJ2-2; 7 bases are a match to TRBD1. J gave up 2 bases and V 10 bases, and 10 bases lay outside the gene matches. Germline V gene lookup returns CDR1 SNHLY and CDR2 FYNNEI. The CDR3 is 15 residues long. CDR3 region: CATHVGQSNTGELFF. DNA of the CDR3: TGTGCCACCCACGTGGGACAGAGTAACACCGGGGAGCTGTTTTTT.

This chain connects TRBV2 to TRBJ1-1; tentatively, D is TRBD1 (5 bases). The V gene's germline CDR1 is SNHLY and CDR2 FYNNEI. The CDR3 sequence is 15 residues long. Trimming took off 3 bases at V and 6 bases at J, with 17 bases between the two ends. The CDR3: CASSEAQVGNAEAFF. The DNA for the CDR3 is TGTGCCAGCAGTGAGGCACAGGTCGGAAACGCTGAAGCTTTCTTT. The full variable domain, in which reference TRBV2 and TRBJ1-1 provide the parts outside the CDR3, is EPEVTQTPSHQVTQMGQEVILRCVPISNHLYFYWYRQILGQKVEFLVSFYNNEISEKSEIFDDQFSVERPDGSNFTLKIRSTKLEDSAMYFCASSEAQVGNAEAFFGQGTRLTVV.

This sequence joins TRBV19 and TRBJ2-7; D may be TRBD1 (6 bases). Per germline, CDR1 LNHDA and CDR2 SQIVND (reference sequence). The CDR3 has 15 residues. Trimming took 4 bases from V and 2 from J, leaving 15 bases between them. In DNA form, the CDR3 reads TGTGCCAGTAGTACCCGGGACACTAGACCCTACGAGCAGTACTTC. Encoded protein: CASSTRDTRPYEQYF.

The rearrangement links TRBV18 to TRBJ1-1, with D tentatively TRBD1 (6 bases). This CDR3 spans 13 amino acids. The germline V gene encodes CDR1 KGHSH and CDR2 LQKENI. The V gene lost 5 bases and the J gene lost 3 bases, with 10 bases spanning the gap. The CDR3 is CASSDRQDTEAFF. The DNA for the CDR3 is TGTGCCAGCTCAGACAGACAGGACACTGAAGCTTTCTTT.

This rearrangement joins TRBV4-1 to TRBJ1-2, with 7 positions matching TRBD1. The J segment lost 0 bases and the V segment lost 4 bases, leaving 8 bases of the junction unmatched. The CDR3 is 16 amino acids. Germline lookup yields CDR1 MGHRA and CDR2 YSYEKL. CDR3: CASSRAGTVPNYGYTF. The CDR3 DNA follows: TGCGCCAGCAGCCGCGCTGGGACAGTGCCTAACTATGGCTACACCTTC.

The J gene is TRBJ2-2, the V gene TRBV5-1, with a possible D match to TRBD2 (6 bases). Trimming removed 4 bases from V and 3 bases from J, with 10 bases in between. The length of the CDR3 is 14 residues. Germline V CDR1 and CDR2: SGHRS, YFSETQ. The CDR3 here is CASSGGTYTGELFF. CDR3 coding DNA: TGCGCCAGCAGCGGCGGGACCTACACCGGGGAGCTGTTTTTT.

This clone showed up just a few times. CDR3: CASSPRGTGIDEQFF. CDR3 DNA sequence: TGTGCCAGCAGTCCCCGCGGGACAGGGATCGATGAGCAGTTCTTC. The rearrangement joins TRBV6-5 to TRBJ2-1; 9 bases fit TRBD1. Germline loops: CDR1 MNHEY, CDR2 SVGAGI. This CDR3 spans 15 amino acids. V shed 5 bases, J shed 8 bases, and the junction held 10 bases outside the gene matches.

This rearrangement joins TRBV6-5 to TRBJ2-5, with 11 bases lining up with TRBD2. The CDR3 totals 15 residues. The J segment lost 5 bases and the V segment lost 8 bases, leaving 10 bases of the junction unmatched. CDR1 and CDR2 (germline): MNHEY, SVGAGI. The CDR3, as DNA: TGTGCCAGCGGCAAGGCTAGCGGGGGGCTGGAGACCCAGTACTTC. Translating gives CASGKASGGLETQYF.

V usage is TRBV19 and J usage is TRBJ2-1; tentative D call: TRBD2 (6 bases). V gave up 10 bases and J gave up 0 bases, with 13 bases separating them. The CDR3 runs 14 residues. Germline lookup yields CDR1 LNHDA and CDR2 SQIVND (reference sequence). The CDR3 DNA reads as TGTGCCATCGGGAGCGGCCTCTCCTACAATGAGCAGTTCTTC. As protein: CAIGSGLSYNEQFF.

The chain has TRBV4-3 and TRBJ1-2; D possibly corresponds to TRBD1 (6 bases). CDR3 size: 16 residues. Per the germline V gene, CDR1 is LGHNA and CDR2 is YSLEER. The V gene lost 0 bases and the J gene lost 6 bases, with 17 bases spanning the gap. This chain's CDR3 is CASSQDIQGRGDGYTF. The CDR3 coding sequence is TGCGCCAGCAGCCAAGATATTCAGGGGCGGGGGGATGGCTACACCTTC.

This clone is a singleton in its sample. The chain uses TRBV6-5 and TRBJ1-6; 7 bases agree with TRBD1. This CDR3 region has 14 residues. V was pared by 4 bases and J by 7 bases, with 4 bases of the junction left unmatched. Germline CDR1 reads MNHEY; CDR2 reads SVGAGI. The CDR3 region is CASSSGTANSPLHF. DNA for the CDR3: TGTGCCAGCAGTTCCGGGACAGCAAATTCACCCCTCCACTTT.

The rearrangement uses TRBV4-3 and TRBJ2-7; TRBD2 might be the D (5 bases). The V gene's germline CDR1 is LGHNA and CDR2 YSLEER. With 1 base removed from V and 6 bases from J, the gap between germline ends came to 13 bases. This CDR3 has 14 amino acids. The CDR3 region is CASSQGRTGSEQYF. The CDR3 coding sequence is TGCGCCAGCAGCCAAGGACGGACGGGGTCCGAGCAGTACTTC.

The chain recombines TRBV19 with TRBJ1-2; TRBD1 matches at 7 bases. The length of the CDR3 is 15 residues. Trimming cost V 2 bases and J 3 bases; bases outside gene matches: 6. Germline CDR1 and CDR2: LNHDA and SQIVND (reference sequence). The CDR3 nucleotides are TGTGCCAGTAGTATAACAGGGGAGATTGACTATGGCTACACCTTC. Translation: CASSITGEIDYGYTF.

This chain uses TRBV27 with TRBJ2-7; D perhaps matches TRBD2 (6 bases). The CDR3 sequence is 13 residues long. Trimming pared 5 bases from V and 7 bases from J, leaving 15 bases between. In germline, CDR1 is MNHEY, CDR2 SMNVEV (reference sequence). The CDR3: CASSQGGGSEQYF. The CDR3 coding sequence is TGTGCCAGCAGTCAGGGTGGGGGGTCGGAGCAGTACTTC.

CDR3 DNA sequence: TGTGCCAGTAGTATAGGACAGGGAGGAAACACCGGGGAGCTGTTTTTT. Protein: CASSIGQGGNTGELFF. The chain has TRBV19 and TRBJ2-2; D possibly corresponds to TRBD1 (7 bases). The V gene lost 1 base and the J gene lost 2 bases, with 11 bases spanning the gap. Germline lookup yields CDR1 LNHDA and CDR2 SQIVND (reference sequence). This CDR3 has 16 residues.